The T cell receptor (beta chain) under discussion was sequenced for a study of T cells in Graves' hyperthyroidism and ophthalmopathy. This clonotype was seen many times. V lost 4 bases to trimming and J lost 7 bases; unmatched junction nucleotides: 21. In germline, CDR1 is SNHLY, CDR2 FYNNEI. The CDR3 covers 20 residues. RNA transcripts gave rise to amplified TCR beta CDR3 regions. The TCR CDR3 first-round RT-PCR relied on the HTBI primer set. TCRdb fed the multiplex PCR reads into MiXCR, producing one record per CDR3 protein. The sample includes over 150,000 distinct CDR3 sequences, around 16% of them seen just once.

Input material: blood. The TCR comes from a woman aged 50 to 60 with Graves' hyperthyroidism. The rearrangement links TRBV2 to TRBJ2-1; 11 positions match TRBD2. The CDR3 DNA reads TGTGCCAGCAGTGCTGACAGGGGACTTGGAATCCTAGCGGGAGGAAATGAGCAGTTCTTC. Protein product: CASSADRGLGILAGGNEQFF.